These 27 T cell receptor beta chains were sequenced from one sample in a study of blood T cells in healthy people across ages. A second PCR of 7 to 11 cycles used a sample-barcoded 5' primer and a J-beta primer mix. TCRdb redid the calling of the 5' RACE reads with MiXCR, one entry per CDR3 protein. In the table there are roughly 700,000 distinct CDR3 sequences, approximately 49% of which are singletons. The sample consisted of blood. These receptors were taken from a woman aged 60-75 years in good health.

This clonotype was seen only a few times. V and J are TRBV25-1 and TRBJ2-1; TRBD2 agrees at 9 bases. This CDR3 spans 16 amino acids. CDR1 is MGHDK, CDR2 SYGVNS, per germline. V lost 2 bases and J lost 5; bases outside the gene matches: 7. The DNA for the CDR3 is TGTGCCAGCAGTGAACCTAGCGGGAATCAAAACAATGAGCAGTTCTTC. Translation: CASSEPSGNQNNEQFF.

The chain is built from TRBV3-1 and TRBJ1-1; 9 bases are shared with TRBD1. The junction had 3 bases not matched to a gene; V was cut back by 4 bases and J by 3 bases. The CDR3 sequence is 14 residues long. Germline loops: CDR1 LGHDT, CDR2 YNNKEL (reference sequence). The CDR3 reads CASSRRTGDTEAFF. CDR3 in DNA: TGTGCCAGCAGCCGCCGGACAGGGGACACTGAAGCTTTCTTT.

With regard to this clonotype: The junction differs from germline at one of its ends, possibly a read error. CDR3 nucleotide sequence: TGCAGCGTCGCGACAGACATGAACACTGGAGCTTTCTTT. It translates to CSVATDMNTGAFF. V and J are TRBV29-1 and TRBJ1-1; weak D call: TRBD1 (5 bases). The CDR3 is 13 residues long. CDR1 and CDR2 from the germline V gene are SQVTM and ANQGSEA.

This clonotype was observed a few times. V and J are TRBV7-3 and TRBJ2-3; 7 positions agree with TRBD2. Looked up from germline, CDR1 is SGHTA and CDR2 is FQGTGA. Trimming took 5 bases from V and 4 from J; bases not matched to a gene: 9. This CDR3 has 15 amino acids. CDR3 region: CASSPRTSAADTQYF. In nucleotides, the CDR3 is TGTGCCAGCAGCCCGCGAACTAGCGCCGCAGATACGCAGTATTTT.

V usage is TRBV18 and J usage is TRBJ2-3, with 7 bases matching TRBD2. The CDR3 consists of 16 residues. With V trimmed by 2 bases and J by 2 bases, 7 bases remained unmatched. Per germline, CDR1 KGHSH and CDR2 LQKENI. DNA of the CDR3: TGTGCCAGCTCACCAAGACAAGCGGGGAACACAGATACGCAGTATTTT. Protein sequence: CASSPRQAGNTDTQYF.

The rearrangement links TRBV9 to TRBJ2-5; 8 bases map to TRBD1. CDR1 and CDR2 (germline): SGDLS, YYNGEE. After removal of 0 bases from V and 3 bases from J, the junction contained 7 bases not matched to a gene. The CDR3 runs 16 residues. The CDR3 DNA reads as TGTGCCAGCAGCGTAGGACTTAACAGGGGGAAAGAGACCCAGTACTTC. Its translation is CASSVGLNRGKETQYF.

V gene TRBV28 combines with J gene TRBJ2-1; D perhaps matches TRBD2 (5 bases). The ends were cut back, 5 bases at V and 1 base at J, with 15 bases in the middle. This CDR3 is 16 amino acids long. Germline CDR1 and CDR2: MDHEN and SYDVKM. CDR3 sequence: CASSRPGSGSYNEQFF. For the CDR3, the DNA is TGTGCCAGCAGTCGCCCGGGGTCGGGGTCCTACAATGAGCAGTTCTTC.

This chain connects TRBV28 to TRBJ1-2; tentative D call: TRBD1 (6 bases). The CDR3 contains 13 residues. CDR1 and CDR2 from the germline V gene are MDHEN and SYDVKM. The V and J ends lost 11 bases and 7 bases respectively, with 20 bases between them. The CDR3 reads CAGGGNRDTGYTF. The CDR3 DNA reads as TGTGCCGGAGGGGGTAATCGGGACACTGGCTACACCTTC.

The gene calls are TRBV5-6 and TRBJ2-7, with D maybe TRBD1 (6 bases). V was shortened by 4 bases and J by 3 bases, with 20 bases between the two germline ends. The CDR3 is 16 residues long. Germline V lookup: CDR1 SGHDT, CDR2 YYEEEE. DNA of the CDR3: TGTGCCAGCAGCAGTCCTCAGGGGAATGAAATCTACGAGCAGTACTTC. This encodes CASSSPQGNEIYEQYF.

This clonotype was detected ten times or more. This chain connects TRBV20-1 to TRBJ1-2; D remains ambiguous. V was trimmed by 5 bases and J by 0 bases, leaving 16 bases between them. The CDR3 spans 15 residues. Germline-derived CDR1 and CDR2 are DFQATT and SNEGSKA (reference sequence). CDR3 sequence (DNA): TGCAGTGCTCCTCGGACGGAAATCTCTAACTATGGCTACACCTTC. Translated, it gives CSAPRTEISNYGYTF.

The CDR3 region has the DNA TGCAGTGGTGATGTAGGGTACAATGAGCAGTTCTTC. Residues: CSGDVGYNEQFF. The chain couples TRBV20-1 to TRBJ2-1; D gene uncertain. The V gene's germline CDR1 is DFQATT and CDR2 SNEGSKA (reference sequence). Trimming left V 7 bases short and J 4 bases short, with 11 bases between. The CDR3 is made up of 12 amino acids.

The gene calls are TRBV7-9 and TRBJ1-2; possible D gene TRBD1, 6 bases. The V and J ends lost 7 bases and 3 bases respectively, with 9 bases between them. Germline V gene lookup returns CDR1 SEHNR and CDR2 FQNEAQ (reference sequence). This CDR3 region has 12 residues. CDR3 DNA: TGTGCCAGCACAGGGGTATACTATGGCTACACCTTC. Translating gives CASTGVYYGYTF.

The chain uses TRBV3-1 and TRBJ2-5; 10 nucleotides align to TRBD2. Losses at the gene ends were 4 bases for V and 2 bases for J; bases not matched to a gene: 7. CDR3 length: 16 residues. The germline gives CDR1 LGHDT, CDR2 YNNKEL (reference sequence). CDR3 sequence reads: CASSPPGLALQETQYF. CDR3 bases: TGTGCCAGCAGCCCGCCGGGACTAGCGCTTCAAGAGACCCAGTACTTC.

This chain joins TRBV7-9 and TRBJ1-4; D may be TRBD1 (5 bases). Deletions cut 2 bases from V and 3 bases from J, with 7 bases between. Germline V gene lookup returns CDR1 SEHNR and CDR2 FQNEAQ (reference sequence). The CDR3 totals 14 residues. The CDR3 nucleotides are TGTGCCAGCAGCTTACGGGGGGCTAATGAAAAACTGTTTTTT. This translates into CASSLRGANEKLFF.

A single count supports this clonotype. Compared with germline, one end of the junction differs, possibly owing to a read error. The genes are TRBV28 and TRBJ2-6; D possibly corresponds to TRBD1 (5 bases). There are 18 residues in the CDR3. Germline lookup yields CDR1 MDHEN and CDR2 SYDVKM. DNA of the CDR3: TGTGCCAGCAGCCCGAAGGGGCTATCGATCTCTGGGGCCAACGCCCTGACTTTC. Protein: CASSPKGLSISGANALTF.

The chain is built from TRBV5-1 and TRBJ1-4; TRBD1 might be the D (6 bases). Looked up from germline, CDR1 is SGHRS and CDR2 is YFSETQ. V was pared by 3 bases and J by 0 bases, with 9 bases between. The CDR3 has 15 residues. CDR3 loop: CASSWGTTTNEKLFF. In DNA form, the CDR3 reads TGCGCCAGCAGCTGGGGGACAACAACTAATGAAAAACTGTTTTTT.

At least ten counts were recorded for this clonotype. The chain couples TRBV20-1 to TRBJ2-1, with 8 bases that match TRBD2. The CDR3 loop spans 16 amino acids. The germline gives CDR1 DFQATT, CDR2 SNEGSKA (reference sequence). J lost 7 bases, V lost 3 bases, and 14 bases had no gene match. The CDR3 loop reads CSASPVDREGMNEQFF. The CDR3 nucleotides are TGCAGTGCTAGCCCTGTGGATCGGGAGGGTATGAATGAGCAGTTCTTC.

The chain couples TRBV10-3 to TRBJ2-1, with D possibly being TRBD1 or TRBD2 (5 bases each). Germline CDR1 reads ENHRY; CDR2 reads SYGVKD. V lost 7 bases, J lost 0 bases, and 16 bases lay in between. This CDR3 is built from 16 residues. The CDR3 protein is CAITSQQGASYNEQFF. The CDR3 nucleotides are TGTGCCATCACTTCTCAGCAGGGAGCCTCCTACAATGAGCAGTTCTTC.

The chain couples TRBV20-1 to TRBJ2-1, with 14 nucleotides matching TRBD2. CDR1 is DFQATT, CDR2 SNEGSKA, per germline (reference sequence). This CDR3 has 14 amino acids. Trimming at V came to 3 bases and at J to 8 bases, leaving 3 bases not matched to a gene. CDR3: CSASGTSGSHEQFF. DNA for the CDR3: TGCAGTGCTAGCGGGACTAGCGGGAGCCATGAGCAGTTCTTC.

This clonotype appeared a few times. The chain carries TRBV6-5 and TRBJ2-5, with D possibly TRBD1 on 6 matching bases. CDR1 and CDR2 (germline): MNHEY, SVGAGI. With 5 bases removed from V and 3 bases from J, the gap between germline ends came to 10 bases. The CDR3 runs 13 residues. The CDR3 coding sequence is TGTGCCAGCAGTACAGGGCGGAAAGAGACCCAGTACTTC. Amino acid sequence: CASSTGRKETQYF.

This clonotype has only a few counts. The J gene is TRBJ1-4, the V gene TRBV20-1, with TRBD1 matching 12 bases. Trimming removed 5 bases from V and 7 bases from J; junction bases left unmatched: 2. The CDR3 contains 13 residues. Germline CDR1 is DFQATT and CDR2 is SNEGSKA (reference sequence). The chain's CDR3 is CSALGQGAEKLFF. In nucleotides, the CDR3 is TGCAGTGCTCTGGGACAGGGGGCTGAAAAACTGTTTTTT.

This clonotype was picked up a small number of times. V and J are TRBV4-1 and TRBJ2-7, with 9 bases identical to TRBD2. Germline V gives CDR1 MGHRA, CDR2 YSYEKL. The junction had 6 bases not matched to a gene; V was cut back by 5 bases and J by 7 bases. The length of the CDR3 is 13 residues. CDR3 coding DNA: TGCGCCAGCAGCTTAGCGGGAGCGGATGAGCAGTACTTC. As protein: CASSLAGADEQYF.

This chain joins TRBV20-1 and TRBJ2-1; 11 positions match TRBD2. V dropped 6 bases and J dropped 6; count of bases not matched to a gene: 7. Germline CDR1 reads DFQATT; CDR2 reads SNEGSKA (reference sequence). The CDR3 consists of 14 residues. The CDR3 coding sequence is TGCAGTGCCATAGCGGGAGGGCCTGTCAATGAGCAGTTCTTC. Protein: CSAIAGGPVNEQFF.

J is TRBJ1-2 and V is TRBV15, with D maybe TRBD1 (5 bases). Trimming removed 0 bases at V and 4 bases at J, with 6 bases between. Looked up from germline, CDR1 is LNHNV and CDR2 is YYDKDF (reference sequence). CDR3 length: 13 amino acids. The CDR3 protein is CATSRDGGYGYTF. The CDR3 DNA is TGTGCCACCAGCAGAGACGGGGGCTATGGCTACACCTTC.

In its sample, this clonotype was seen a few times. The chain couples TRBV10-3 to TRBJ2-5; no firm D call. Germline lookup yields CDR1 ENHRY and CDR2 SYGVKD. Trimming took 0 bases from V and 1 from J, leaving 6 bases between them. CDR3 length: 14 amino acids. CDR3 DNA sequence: TGTGCCATCAGTGAGTCTCTGGTCCAAGAGACCCAGTACTTC. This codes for CAISESLVQETQYF.

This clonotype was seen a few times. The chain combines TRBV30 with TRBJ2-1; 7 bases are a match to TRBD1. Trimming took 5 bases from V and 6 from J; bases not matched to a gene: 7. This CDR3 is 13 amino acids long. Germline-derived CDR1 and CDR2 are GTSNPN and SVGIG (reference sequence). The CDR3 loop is CAWAWDSGNEQFF. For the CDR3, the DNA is TGTGCCTGGGCTTGGGACAGTGGCAATGAGCAGTTCTTC. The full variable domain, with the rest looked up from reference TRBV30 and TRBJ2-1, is SQTIHQWPATLVQPVGSPLSLECTVEGTSNPNLYWYRQAAGRGLQLLFYSVGIGQISSEVPQNLSASRPQDRQFILSSKKLLLSDSGFYLCAWAWDSGNEQFFGPGTRLTVL.

Written as DNA, the CDR3 is TGTGCCAGCAGCTTCTCTCCCCCTAGCGGGAGTGGGGACTTCTACGAGCAGTACTTC. It specifies CASSFSPPSGSGDFYEQYF. The rearrangement links TRBV7-2 to TRBJ2-7; TRBD2 matches at 10 bases. With 3 bases clipped from V and 3 bases from J, the junction kept 17 bases outside the gene matches. Germline CDR1 is SGHTA and CDR2 is FQGNSA. This CDR3 has 19 residues.